The 21 T cell receptor beta chains given below trace back to one sample, sequenced in a study of cytomegalovirus exposure and HLA in healthy donors. PCR was performed using 60 Vbeta and 13 Jbeta primers. The repertoire was sequenced with immunoSEQ multiplex PCR; TCRdb's copy has only in-frame clones and lacks some. The data hold a few hundred thousand clones, with over 60% observed a single time. Sample: PBMCs. These receptors originate from a man aged 35-49 years in good health and CMV-seronegative.

For this clone: This sample includes further DNA sequences coding for the same CDR3. The CDR3 DNA sequence: TGTGCCAGCAGTTTAGTATCAGGGTACGAGCAGTACTTC. Amino acids: CASSLVSGYEQYF. The gene calls are TRBV28 and TRBJ2-7, with D perhaps matching TRBD1 (5 bases). Germline CDR1 and CDR2: MDHEN and SYDVKM. The CDR3 sequence is 13 residues long. Trimming cost V 2 bases and J 4 bases, with 9 bases left between them.

This clone has a handful of counts. The chain employs TRBV6-5 and TRBJ1-6; D might be TRBD1 (5 bases). V was shortened by 0 bases and J by 9 bases, with 9 bases between the two germline ends. Germline V gene sequence: CDR1 MNHEY, CDR2 SVGAGI. This CDR3 has 14 residues. The CDR3: CASSYSGHGSPLHF. The CDR3 coding sequence is TGTGCCAGCAGTTACTCGGGGCACGGTTCACCCCTCCACTTT.

The chain employs TRBV9 and TRBJ1-2; D might be TRBD1 (6 bases). The CDR3 extends over 13 amino acids. Germline CDR1 SGDLS, CDR2 YYNGEE. Trimming cost V 7 bases and J 6 bases, with 16 bases left between them. The CDR3 coding sequence is TGTGCCAGCCGGGGGGCTACCAGGGATGGCTACACCTTC. Translation: CASRGATRDGYTF.

This sequence joins TRBV19 and TRBJ2-5; 12 nucleotides align to TRBD2. This CDR3 has 19 residues. V gave up 1 base and J gave up 4 bases; unmatched junction bases: 13. CDR1 and CDR2 (germline): LNHDA, SQIVND (reference sequence). The CDR3 nucleotides are TGTGCCAGTAGTATAGCATCAGGACTAGCGGGGCCGGTGGGAGAGACCCAGTACTTC. Translating gives CASSIASGLAGPVGETQYF. The full variable domain, its missing parts supplied by reference TRBV19 and TRBJ2-5, is DGGITQSPKYLFRKEGQNVTLSCEQNLNHDAMYWYRQDPGQGLRLIYYSQIVNDFQKGDIAEGYSVSREKKESFPLTVTSAQKNPTAFYLCASSIASGLAGPVGETQYFGPGTRLLVL.

The chain links TRBV19 to TRBJ2-1; possible D gene TRBD2, 6 bases. This CDR3 spans 15 amino acids. Per germline, CDR1 LNHDA and CDR2 SQIVND (reference sequence). Trimming cost V 4 bases and J 8 bases, with 18 bases left between them. The CDR3 coding sequence is TGTGCCAGTAGTACGGCTAGGAGGGAGATGGATGAGCAGTTCTTC. Translating gives CASSTARREMDEQFF. Supplemented by reference TRBV19 and TRBJ2-1, the full variable domain reads DGGITQSPKYLFRKEGQNVTLSCEQNLNHDAMYWYRQDPGQGLRLIYYSQIVNDFQKGDIAEGYSVSREKKESFPLTVTSAQKNPTAFYLCASSTARREMDEQFFGPGTRLTVL.

This clone was observed a few times. This sample also contains other DNA sequences that code for the same CDR3. The gene calls are TRBV9 and TRBJ2-3; 9 bases match TRBD2. Germline CDR1 reads SGDLS; CDR2 reads YYNGEE. CDR3 length equals 15 residues. The V gene end was trimmed by 0 bases and the J gene end by 6 bases; junction bases not matched to a gene: 5. This CDR3 reads CASSVGGLAGDTQYF. DNA for the CDR3: TGTGCCAGCAGCGTAGGGGGGCTAGCGGGGGATACGCAGTATTTT.

V is TRBV19 and J is TRBJ2-1; 12 bases align to TRBD2. Germline-derived CDR1 and CDR2 are LNHDA and SQIVND (reference sequence). This CDR3 spans 15 amino acids. J lost 10 bases, V lost 7 bases, and 11 bases had no gene match. CDR3 nucleotides: TGTGCCAGTACCCCCACTAGCGGGAGGCCGGGGGAGCAGTTCTTC. It translates to CASTPTSGRPGEQFF. The complete variable domain, with remaining parts taken from reference TRBV19 and TRBJ2-1, reads DGGITQSPKYLFRKEGQNVTLSCEQNLNHDAMYWYRQDPGQGLRLIYYSQIVNDFQKGDIAEGYSVSREKKESFPLTVTSAQKNPTAFYLCASTPTSGRPGEQFFGPGTRLTVL.

This chain's CDR3 is CASPGRANTEAFF. The DNA for the CDR3 is TGTGCCAGCCCCGGCAGGGCCAACACTGAAGCTTTCTTT. The rearrangement uses TRBV6-1 and TRBJ1-1; D possibly corresponds to TRBD1 (5 bases). The CDR3 extends over 13 amino acids. Germline V lookup: CDR1 MNHNS, CDR2 SASEGT. The germline V and J ends were trimmed by 8 bases and 2 bases, with 12 bases remaining between them.

The chain recombines TRBV5-4 with TRBJ1-5; tentatively, D is TRBD1 (6 bases). V was trimmed by 0 bases and J by 7 bases, leaving 17 bases between them. This CDR3 contains 16 residues. The germline CDR1 and CDR2 sequences are SGHNT and YYREEE (reference sequence). CDR3 sequence reads: CASSLDGTGSGQPQHF. The CDR3, as DNA: TGTGCCAGCAGCTTGGACGGTACAGGGTCGGGGCAGCCCCAGCATTTT.

The genes are TRBV4-1 and TRBJ2-7; TRBD2 agrees at 10 bases. From germline, CDR1 is MGHRA and CDR2 YSYEKL. CDR3 length equals 19 residues. Trimming took 1 base from V and 1 from J; bases not matched to a gene: 13. Written as DNA, the CDR3 is TGCGCCAGCAGCCAAGGTTGGCTAGCGGGAGCAGGAGGGTCCTACGAGCAGTACTTC. Residues: CASSQGWLAGAGGSYEQYF.

On this clone itself: The junction does not match germline at one end; this may be a read error. V gene TRBV7-9 combines with J gene TRBJ1-2, with 7 bases identical to TRBD1. The CDR3 runs to 12 residues. Germline assignment: CDR1 SEHNR and CDR2 FQNEAQ (reference sequence). The CDR3 DNA is TGTTCCAGCAGCCTCTCAGGGGGTGGCTACACCTTC. Encoded protein: CSSSLSGGGYTF.

The chain carries TRBV2 and TRBJ1-5, with TRBD1 matching over 7 bases. Germline lookup yields CDR1 SNHLY and CDR2 FYNNEI. The junction had 8 bases not matched to a gene; V was cut back by 3 bases and J by 6 bases. This CDR3 has 15 amino acids. CDR3 residues: CASSDIGQAGQPQHF. As DNA, the CDR3 is TGTGCCAGCAGTGATATAGGACAGGCGGGTCAGCCCCAGCATTTT. Together with reference TRBV2 and TRBJ1-5, the CDR3 gives the full variable domain: EPEVTQTPSHQVTQMGQEVILRCVPISNHLYFYWYRQILGQKVEFLVSFYNNEISEKSEIFDDQFSVERPDGSNFTLKIRSTKLEDSAMYFCASSDIGQAGQPQHFGDGTRLSIL.

The chain uses TRBV5-1 and TRBJ1-1; unclear D gene. This CDR3 has 15 amino acids. The germline gives CDR1 SGHRS, CDR2 YFSETQ. The V end was cut by 0 bases, the J end by 2 bases, with 11 bases between. CDR3 DNA: TGCGCCAGCAGCTTGGATGAAACGGGAAACACTGAAGCTTTCTTT. Its protein is CASSLDETGNTEAFF.

The chain joins TRBV20-1 to TRBJ1-1; a possible D gene is TRBD1 (6 bases). Germline V lookup: CDR1 DFQATT, CDR2 SNEGSKA (reference sequence). Between the trimmed V and J ends, which lost 4 bases and 11 bases, there was a span of 14 bases. The CDR3 is made up of 11 amino acids. The CDR3 sequence is CSATLPRGAFF. For the CDR3, the DNA is TGCAGTGCTACACTCCCCAGGGGTGCTTTCTTT.

In this sample, this clone turned up a few times. V gene TRBV19 combines with J gene TRBJ2-7, with a tentative D call TRBD2 (6 bases). CDR3 length: 14 amino acids. The V gene's germline CDR1 is LNHDA and CDR2 SQIVND (reference sequence). Trimming stripped 7 bases from V and 2 bases from J, with 15 bases between. The CDR3 here is CASTGGRYTYEQYF. As DNA, the CDR3 is TGTGCCAGTACCGGGGGACGATACACCTACGAGCAGTACTTC.

Written as DNA, the CDR3 is TGTGCCATCAGACCCGGGACAGATCTTAACTATGGCTACACCTTC. It translates to CAIRPGTDLNYGYTF. The chain recombines TRBV10-3 with TRBJ1-2; 7 bases are shared with TRBD1. The V gene end was trimmed by 6 bases and the J gene end by 1 base; junction bases not matched to a gene: 8. CDR3 length: 15 residues. Germline V lookup: CDR1 ENHRY, CDR2 SYGVKD.

CDR3 amino acids: CAGTGGDREQYF. CDR3 in DNA: TGTGCCGGCACGGGGGGGGACCGGGAGCAGTACTTC. The chain uses TRBV2 and TRBJ2-7, with 8 bases that match TRBD2. Germline V gives CDR1 SNHLY, CDR2 FYNNEI. There are 12 residues in the CDR3. V shed 11 bases, J shed 7 bases, and the junction held 10 bases outside the gene matches.

J is TRBJ2-3 and V is TRBV7-6; D perhaps matches TRBD2 (6 bases). Trimming removed 5 bases from V and 0 bases from J, with 21 bases in between. The germline V gene encodes CDR1 SGHVS and CDR2 FNYEAQ. This CDR3 has 18 residues. The CDR3 loop is CASSLRGTYLASTDTQYF. The CDR3 bases are TGTGCCAGCAGCCTACGCGGGACCTATTTAGCTAGCACAGATACGCAGTATTTT.

The V gene is TRBV7-2, the J gene TRBJ2-7; 7 bases line up with TRBD2. This CDR3 contains 16 residues. In germline, CDR1 is SGHTA, CDR2 FQGNSA. J was trimmed by 7 bases and V by 5 bases; bases with no gene match: 17. The CDR3 bases are TGTGCCAGCAGCCCGCTGGGGCGGGAGCGAACGGGTGAGCAGTACTTC. This encodes CASSPLGRERTGEQYF.

The gene calls are TRBV7-9 and TRBJ2-7, with D tentatively TRBD2 (6 bases). V lost 2 bases and J 0 bases, leaving 17 bases between the germline ends. CDR3 length: 17 residues. CDR1 is SEHNR and CDR2 is FQNEAQ in the germline V gene (reference sequence). Written as DNA, the CDR3 is TGTGCCAGCAGCTTAAGGTCGGAGGGAAAGGGCTCCTACGAGCAGTACTTC. This gives the protein CASSLRSEGKGSYEQYF.

The V and J genes are TRBV6-6 and TRBJ2-5, with 7 bases matching TRBD2. Losses at the gene ends were 8 bases for V and 2 bases for J; bases not matched to a gene: 8. The CDR3 length is 14 residues. Germline V gene sequence: CDR1 MNHNY, CDR2 SVGAGI (reference sequence). The CDR3 loop reads CASGAGVRQETQYF. For the CDR3, the DNA is TGTGCCAGCGGGGCGGGGGTCAGACAAGAGACCCAGTACTTC.